These T cell receptor beta chains were read from a single sample in a study of shared clonotypes between healthy human individuals. Assay: immunoSEQ multiplex PCR; the TCRdb copy retains only in-frame clones and omits some. The sample has around 600,000 clones, 95% seen once. The sample comprised naive CD8+ T cells sorted from blood. These TCRs come from a woman in her 30s in good health. Both conserved end residues are part of each CDR3. The order of the fields is CDR3 protein, V gene, CDR3 length, J gene.

CASSPLGADYEQYF TRBV6-5 14 TRBJ2-7
CASSSGTSGSYEQYF TRBV27 15 TRBJ2-7
CASSGTSGQATPYEQYF TRBV2 17 TRBJ2-7
CASTAKALAGGTYEQYF TRBV27 17 TRBJ2-7
CASSMGDSYEQYF TRBV19 13 TRBJ2-7
CASSLAWASGSGTDTQYF TRBV5-4 18 TRBJ2-3
CASSLAEERAYGYTF TRBV7-9 15 TRBJ1-2
CASSLLGETGELFF TRBV11-1 14 TRBJ2-2
CASSSSYEQYF TRBV27 11 TRBJ2-7
CASSLTRDRGYEQYF TRBV13 15 TRBJ2-7
CASSLLTGDGELFF TRBV27 14 TRBJ2-2
CASNDIGDLYGYTF TRBV19 14 TRBJ1-2
CASSETATEAFF TRBV13 12 TRBJ1-1
CASSNGQGAYEQYF TRBV11-2 14 TRBJ2-7
CASTAGGGYEQYF TRBV27 13 TRBJ2-7
CASSGQNPQGEDEQFF TRBV9 16 TRBJ2-1
CASSIPGQGMDQPQHF TRBV19 16 TRBJ1-5
CASTKTGILYSNQPQHF TRBV28 17 TRBJ1-5
CASSITAGSYNEQFF TRBV19 15 TRBJ2-1
CASSQSDF TRBV2 8 TRBJ2-7
CASSQDSPPSSDTQYF TRBV4-2 16 TRBJ2-3
CASSYSLAGKGQYF TRBV6-6 14 TRBJ2-7
CASSFSGQWDQPQHF TRBV7-8 15 TRBJ1-5
CASSTTRVEAFF TRBV28 12 TRBJ1-1
CSAEGAQMNTEAFF TRBV29-1 14 TRBJ1-1
CASGHGGGMVGEQYF TRBV27 15 TRBJ2-7
CAWSVPFNEQFF TRBV30 12 TRBJ2-1
CASSTTDGNQPQHF TRBV9 14 TRBJ1-5
CASSFGGGETQYF TRBV7-7 13 TRBJ2-5
CASSAILAKNIQYF TRBV4-1 14 TRBJ2-4
CASSFWSHYGYTF TRBV5-4 13 TRBJ1-2
CASSVGGGGSSGNTIYF TRBV9 17 TRBJ1-3
CASSQVPGRTGELFF TRBV4-1 15 TRBJ2-2
CASSTAGVAYEQYF TRBV19 14 TRBJ2-7
CASSSLAGDRYEQYF TRBV27 15 TRBJ2-7
CSVAGTSRSNEQFF TRBV29-1 14 TRBJ2-1
CAISEARGVRDGYTF TRBV10-3 15 TRBJ1-2
CASSAPMVQAYNEQFF TRBV4-2 16 TRBJ2-1
CATSRDYREVSYNEQFF TRBV15 17 TRBJ2-1
CASSLSRTQYF TRBV28 11 TRBJ2-5
CASRTGGGYEQYF TRBV6-6 13 TRBJ2-7
CASSITGRELFF TRBV5-6 12 TRBJ2-2